The 21 T cell receptor beta chains below were found in one sample sequenced in a study of CD8 T cells in Susac syndrome. RNA, at about 0.45 to 1 ug, was reverse transcribed with random hexamers. From the immunoSEQ multiplex PCR reads, TCRdb called clonotypes with MiXCR, one entry per CDR3 protein. In the table there are about 250,000 distinct CDR3 sequences, 85% to 95% of which are singletons. Sequencing was carried out using CD4+ T cells from PBMCs. The receptor source for this set is a human donor with multiple sclerosis.

The rearrangement joins TRBV7-2 to TRBJ2-3, with unresolved D. Germline values: CDR1 SGHTA, CDR2 FQGNSA. The length of the CDR3 is 14 residues. V shed 2 bases and J shed 0 bases, with 6 bases lying between them. CDR3 DNA: TGTGCCAGCAGCTTATACCCTAGCACAGATACGCAGTATTTT. Amino acid sequence: CASSLYPSTDTQYF.

The chain recombines TRBV13 with TRBJ1-1; D is undetermined. Trimming pared 1 base from V and 1 base from J, leaving 10 bases between. The germline gives CDR1 PRHDT, CDR2 FYEKMQ (reference sequence). CDR3 length equals 15 residues. CDR3 loop: CASSLAAFKNTEAFF. The CDR3 nucleotides are TGTGCCAGCAGCTTAGCCGCTTTCAAGAACACTGAAGCTTTCTTT.

This clonotype was recorded once. The rearrangement links TRBV28 to TRBJ2-7; D unclear. The CDR3 extends over 15 amino acids. Germline lookup yields CDR1 MDHEN and CDR2 SYDVKM. V dropped 5 bases and J dropped 5 bases, with 19 bases sitting between them. This CDR3 reads CASSPSGRLVNEQYF. The DNA of the CDR3 is TGTGCCAGCAGTCCCTCTGGCAGGCTGGTGAACGAGCAGTACTTC.

The rearrangement links TRBV7-3 to TRBJ2-2; 8 bases are a match to TRBD2. This CDR3 comprises 13 residues. CDR1 and CDR2 (germline): SGHTA, FQGTGA. With V trimmed by 5 bases and J by 7 bases, 3 bases remained unmatched. CDR3: CASSPGGDGELFF. The CDR3 DNA reads as TGTGCCAGCAGCCCCGGGGGGGACGGGGAGCTGTTTTTT.

The chain recombines TRBV19 with TRBJ1-1, with D perhaps TRBD1 (6 bases). This CDR3 region has 15 residues. Trimming took 8 bases from V and 3 from J, leaving 19 bases between them. The V gene's germline CDR1 is LNHDA and CDR2 SQIVND (reference sequence). CDR3 amino acids: CASEQTGRAHTEAFF. CDR3 DNA sequence: TGTGCCAGTGAACAGACAGGCCGAGCGCACACTGAAGCTTTCTTT.

The chain employs TRBV20-1 and TRBJ1-2, with D possibly being TRBD1 (6 bases). The CDR3 is 15 amino acids. Trimming cost V 6 bases and J 1 base, with 18 bases left between them. Germline loops: CDR1 DFQATT, CDR2 SNEGSKA (reference sequence). In DNA, the CDR3 is TGCAGTGCAAGGCGAGGGGGAAAGCTTAACTATGGCTACACCTTC. Residues: CSARRGGKLNYGYTF.

This rearrangement joins TRBV30 to TRBJ1-5, with 7 bases aligning to TRBD1. V lost 4 bases and J lost 1; bases outside the gene matches: 4. Germline CDR1 and CDR2: GTSNPN and SVGIG (reference sequence). CDR3 length: 14 amino acids. CDR3 amino acids: CAWNMGQSNQPQHF. In DNA, the CDR3 is TGTGCCTGGAATATGGGACAGAGCAATCAGCCCCAGCATTTT.

The rearrangement uses TRBV6-4 and TRBJ2-7; D might be TRBD1 (6 bases). The CDR3 runs 18 residues. The V end was cut by 6 bases, the J end by 1 base, with 25 bases between. Germline V CDR1 and CDR2: MRHNA, SNTAGT. The CDR3 DNA follows: TGTGCCAGCAGCGCACCCGACCAACCGGGACACCTTTCCTACGAGCAGTACTTC. This translates into CASSAPDQPGHLSYEQYF.

The chain is built from TRBV5-6 and TRBJ1-5; TRBD1 aligns across 7 bases. The junction had 2 bases not matched to a gene; V was cut back by 0 bases and J by 2 bases. Germline lookup yields CDR1 SGHDT and CDR2 YYEEEE. The CDR3 extends over 15 amino acids. This CDR3 reads CASSLGGGRNQPQHF. The CDR3 nucleotides read TGTGCCAGCAGCTTGGGAGGGGGCCGCAATCAGCCCCAGCATTTT.

The V call is TRBV3-1, the J call TRBJ2-2; a weak D match, TRBD2 (7 bases). V lost 1 base, J lost 1 base, and 10 bases lay in between. The germline gives CDR1 LGHDT, CDR2 YNNKEL (reference sequence). The CDR3 runs 16 residues. This chain's CDR3 is CASSQAGGLNTGELFF. CDR3 nucleotide sequence: TGTGCCAGCAGCCAAGCGGGGGGCCTGAACACCGGGGAGCTGTTTTTT.

The chain couples TRBV20-1 to TRBJ1-1; D uncertain. This CDR3 is 14 amino acids long. Germline V CDR1 and CDR2: DFQATT, SNEGSKA (reference sequence). Trimming removed 1 base from V and 2 bases from J, with 11 bases in between. This chain's CDR3 is CSARVFAGNTEAFF. The DNA of the CDR3 is TGCAGTGCTAGAGTTTTCGCGGGTAACACTGAAGCTTTCTTT.

The rearrangement links TRBV5-1 to TRBJ2-1; D might be TRBD2 (5 bases). Germline V gene sequence: CDR1 SGHRS, CDR2 YFSETQ. V was trimmed by 4 bases and J by 2 bases, leaving 19 bases between them. The CDR3 has 17 residues. CDR3 sequence: CASSPSRTGSPYNEQFF. DNA for the CDR3: TGCGCCAGCAGCCCCAGCCGGACGGGGAGTCCCTACAATGAGCAGTTCTTC.

This sequence joins TRBV11-2 and TRBJ1-1, with 7 nucleotides matching TRBD1. Unmatched junction bases numbered 4, after V lost 6 bases and J lost 0 bases. Germline lookup yields CDR1 SGHAT and CDR2 FQNNGV. CDR3 length: 14 amino acids. The CDR3 reads CASRGDSLNTEAFF. The CDR3 DNA reads TGTGCCAGCAGAGGGGACAGCCTGAACACTGAAGCTTTCTTT.

This clonotype was recorded once. This chain links TRBV6-5 with TRBJ1-3, with D tentatively TRBD1 (5 bases). V was cut by 0 bases and J by 4 bases, with 16 bases left in between. Germline V gene data show CDR1 as MNHEY and CDR2 as SVGAGI. CDR3 length: 17 residues. In DNA, the CDR3 is TGTGCCAGCAGTTACTCGGGGCCAGGCGGTGCGGGAAACACCATATATTTT. It yields the protein CASSYSGPGGAGNTIYF.

The chain employs TRBV7-2 and TRBJ2-3; D unclear. Trimming left V 0 bases short and J 2 bases short, with 6 bases between. Germline CDR1 SGHTA, CDR2 FQGNSA. The CDR3 covers 14 residues. CDR3 region: CASSLAKATDTQYF. CDR3 DNA sequence: TGTGCCAGCAGCTTAGCTAAAGCCACAGATACGCAGTATTTT.

The chain links TRBV28 to TRBJ1-2; the match to TRBD1 covers 11 bases. From germline, CDR1 is MDHEN and CDR2 SYDVKM. Losses at the gene ends were 5 bases for V and 8 bases for J; bases not matched to a gene: 10. The CDR3 has 15 amino acids. The CDR3 loop is CASSVPGTGGRGYTF. CDR3 sequence (DNA): TGTGCCAGCAGTGTCCCCGGGACAGGGGGTCGGGGCTACACCTTC.

This chain uses TRBV5-4 with TRBJ1-5; 8 bases map to TRBD1. The trim removed 0 bases at V and 3 bases at J, leaving 2 bases unmatched. The germline V gene encodes CDR1 SGHNT and CDR2 YYREEE (reference sequence). This CDR3 region has 15 residues. The CDR3 DNA is TGTGCCAGCAGCTTGGACAGGGGGACCAATCAGCCCCAGCATTTT. It specifies CASSLDRGTNQPQHF.

The chain couples TRBV5-1 to TRBJ2-1, with TRBD2 matching 11 bases. V lost 4 bases and J lost 7; bases outside the gene matches: 7. Germline CDR1 and CDR2: SGHRS and YFSETQ. The CDR3 length is 15 residues. CDR3 sequence: CASSLLAGGANEQFF. The CDR3 coding sequence is TGCGCCAGCAGCCTGCTAGCGGGAGGAGCGAATGAGCAGTTCTTC.

The rearrangement uses TRBV29-1 and TRBJ2-2; the D gene is possibly TRBD1 (5 bases). Germline CDR1 is SQVTM and CDR2 is ANQGSEA. The CDR3 contains 13 residues. V dropped 6 bases and J dropped 4 bases, with 12 bases sitting between them. The CDR3 is CSVGQGATGELFF. Here the CDR3 DNA reads TGCAGCGTGGGGCAGGGCGCCACCGGGGAGCTGTTTTTT.

This rearrangement joins TRBV5-1 to TRBJ2-1; 10 nucleotides line up with TRBD1. The germline gives CDR1 SGHRS, CDR2 YFSETQ. This CDR3 has 13 residues. The V segment lost 4 bases and the J segment 6 bases; nucleotides outside the gene matches: 1. In DNA form, the CDR3 reads TGCGCCAGCAGCGGACAGGGGGGCAATGAGCAGTTCTTC. Residues: CASSGQGGNEQFF.

This clonotype was observed once. The rearrangement links TRBV3-1 to TRBJ1-1, with TRBD1 as a possible D gene (6 bases). Germline assignment: CDR1 LGHDT and CDR2 YNNKEL (reference sequence). There are 14 residues in the CDR3. The ends were cut back, 0 bases at V and 4 bases at J, with 9 bases in the middle. The CDR3 bases are TGTGCCAGCAGCCAAGATCCACAGGGCACTGAAGCTTTCTTT. Residues: CASSQDPQGTEAFF.